Listed here is a single TCR beta chain. This clone appeared a single time. Its antigen remains undetermined. Base qualities are missing; no much larger clone stands one base away. This sample was taken from a study of blood T cell repertoires in COVID-19 (dated by TCRdb to the early 2020s). Broadly, across the study: The collaborator samples originated in the United States, Italy and Spain and spanned the acute and convalescent phases of COVID-19. The material from the prospective study consisted of cDNA or gDNA derived from T cells, B-cell-depleted T cells, or PBMCs. The samples were drawn from the first 160 participants of the ongoing ImmuneRACE study and from about 1,200 subjects provided by 6 global collaborators. A de-identified subject ID, COVID-19 status, age in years and sex were almost always included in the sample metadata. Where available, HLA class I and class II types were taken from metadata supplied by the sample provider and were not determined by assay-based typing. Deeply sampled blood TCRbeta repertoires from subjects exposed to, actively infected with, or recovered from COVID-19 were included in the dataset. The repertoires were made available in a free public database intended to serve as a resource for research on the immune response to SARS-CoV-2. What the study reported, not specific to this receptor: The amount of clinical and demographic metadata varied by source and participant and was provided uncurated.

Participants in the prospective study were enrolled through a virtual design, were aged roughly 18 to 95 years, and lived in roughly 26 United States geographic areas. Cohort assignment in the prospective study relied on participant-reported clinical history from a screening survey and a study questionnaire. For ImmuneRACE Cohort 3, a participant was defined as recovered based on two consecutive negative NP/OP PCR tests, clearance by a healthcare professional, or resolution of symptoms. Each participant in the prospective study had whole blood, serum and a nasopharyngeal or oropharyngeal swab collected by mobile phlebotomists. Prospective study participants could optionally give additional blood draws and questionnaires over an approximately 2-month period. Before DNA extraction, blood samples from the prospective study were shipped at room temperature or frozen. The immunoSEQ Assay, a bias-controlled multiplex PCR, was used to amplify TCRbeta CDR3 regions from genomic DNA. The source study handled its data this way. The number of nucleated cells in each sample was estimated by amplification of reference gene primers within the assay. To quantify the absolute abundance of each unique TCRbeta CDR3 rearrangement, sequence reads were collapsed and filtered. Productive Simpson clonality was computed per sample as the square root of Simpson's diversity index over productive rearrangements. As stored in TCRdb, this immuneACCESS dataset retains in-frame rearrangements with V and J assigned. A fraction of the clones does not appear; measured against another copy, unresolved V genes explain less than half of the discrepancy, and the remainder lacks a known reason. V and J calls and clone size are as listed in that table; D and trimming were resolved from the DNA. The sample records approximately 310,000 clones, approximately 85% of which are singletons. The biggest ten clones account for 2.2% of the sample.

Spanning cysteine to phenylalanine, the CDR3 consists of 14 amino acids. Just the 42-base CDR3 DNA is kept, in frame starting at base 1. From the germline V gene (reference sequence), CDR1 is SEHNR and CDR2 is FQNEAQ. Ends trimmed: V by 6 bases, J by 2 bases; bases unmatched to a gene: 3. The chain was built from TRBV7-9 and TRBJ1-1; 10 middle bases align to TRBD1. Specimen: PBMCs or T cells enriched from blood (not recorded which). The TCR was taken from a man younger than 40 who had recovered from COVID-19. The DNA is as follows: TGTGCCAGCAGAGGACAGGGGGTAAACACTGAAGCTTTCTTT. Translated, it reads CASRGQGVNTEAFF.